The 14 T cell receptor beta chains reported below all come from one sample, sequenced in a study of tumor-infiltrating lymphocytes in primary liver carcinoma. A primer matching the constant region was used to make TCR beta cDNA from 500 to 650 ng of total RNA. Nested multiplex PCR, run for three rounds with slightly modified ARM-PCR, yielded TCR beta libraries. A C-beta reverse primer was combined with TRBV1-TRBV30 forward primers in the first two PCR rounds, and each round had around 11 cycles. TCRdb used MiXCR to reprocess the multiplex PCR reads, holding one entry per CDR3 protein. Among about 50,000 distinct CDR3 sequences, around 73% were seen once, and the ten largest hold about 24%. From unsorted bulk tissue weighing about 18-30 mg, DNA and RNA were co-extracted. The source material was liver tumor tissue from sampling region 5. The subset is: tumor region T5, tumor centre. The receptors shown here come from a man aged 35-49 years with primary liver carcinoma and hepatitis B virus infection.

This clonotype appeared a few times. Since a much larger clone is just one base distant, this may be a read error. V usage is TRBV7-9 and J usage is TRBJ1-1; D gene uncertain. Looked up from germline, CDR1 is SEHNR and CDR2 is FQNEAQ (reference sequence). V shed 6 bases and J shed 7 bases, with 12 bases lying between them. There are 12 residues in the CDR3. CDR3 sequence reads: CASRSDTSEAFF. The CDR3 region has the DNA TGTGCCAGCAGATCCGACACGAGTGAAGCTTTCTTT.

A note on this clonotype: A read error may be the cause here, since a much bigger clone is one base away. The conserved closing phenylalanine or tryptophan is absent in this CDR3, likely reflecting a read error. The CDR3 bases are TGTGCCAGCAGCTTAACTGACACTGCCTACGAGCAGTACTCC. Protein: CASSLTDTAYEQYS. The gene calls are TRBV11-2 and TRBJ2-7; D is unresolved. The V end was cut by 2 bases, the J end by 2 bases, with 10 bases between. This CDR3 is 14 amino acids long. CDR1 SGHAT and CDR2 FQNNGV come from the germline V gene.

In the case of this clonotype: Without the conserved terminal phenylalanine or tryptophan, this CDR3 likely stems from a read error. This rearrangement joins TRBV7-2 to TRBJ2-5, with a weak D call TRBD2 (6 bases). V lost 7 bases to trimming and J lost 1 base, with 10 bases between them. The germline gives CDR1 SGHTA, CDR2 FQGNSA. The CDR3 runs 13 residues. In DNA, the CDR3 is TGTGCCAGCAAGGAGGGCGGCCAAGAGACCCAGTACCTC. Translated: CASKEGGQETQYL.

About this clonotype: One junction end disagrees with the germline gene, perhaps due to a read error. The V call is TRBV11-2, the J call TRBJ2-7; D is unresolved. The length of the CDR3 is 17 residues. CDR1 and CDR2 from the germline V gene are SGHAT and FQNNGV. In DNA, the CDR3 is TGTGCCAGCAGCTCCCTCTGGGCTCCCTCCACCCCTTACGAGCATTACTTC. It yields the protein CASSSLWAPSTPYEHYF.

Points on this clonotype: A much larger clone lies a single base off, so this may be a read error. This chain connects TRBV5-5 to TRBJ2-1; 8 bases line up with TRBD1. The germline V gene encodes CDR1 SGHKS and CDR2 YYEKEE (reference sequence). The CDR3 covers 15 residues. CDR3 coding DNA: TGTGCCAGCAGCCCTGGACAGGGTTCCTACGATGAGCAGTTCTTC. As protein: CASSPGQGSYDEQFF.

The chain recombines TRBV13 with TRBJ1-5; no definite D call. The germline CDR1 and CDR2 sequences are PRHDT and FYEKMQ (reference sequence). The CDR3 extends over 14 amino acids. Trimming shortened V by 0 bases and J by 5 bases, and 8 bases separated the two germline ends. The DNA of the CDR3 is TGTGCCAGCAGCTTAGGAGAGTGCCATCAGCCCCAGCATTTT. This gives the protein CASSLGECHQPQHF.

This clonotype was seen more than once but under ten times. The conserved final phenylalanine or tryptophan is absent from the CDR3, which likely points to a read error. The DNA is omitted, as the CDR3 cannot be located on it reliably, and the CDR3 follows TCRdb's listing. This chain's CDR3 is CASIYSERSTYEPYL. The chain recombines TRBV6-2 or TRBV6-3 with TRBJ2-7. Germline V CDR1 and CDR2: MNHEY, SVGEGT. The CDR3 is 15 residues long, ends included.

With regard to this clonotype: The missing conserved phenylalanine or tryptophan at the end of this CDR3 makes a read error likely. The chain carries TRBV11-2 and TRBJ1-5, with D tentatively TRBD1 (6 bases). This CDR3 spans 17 amino acids. Looked up from germline, CDR1 is SGHAT and CDR2 is FQNNGV. The CDR3 region is CASSLVGVTGRNQAQHS. CDR3 nucleotide sequence: TGTGCCAGCAGCTTAGTAGGGGTAACAGGGAGAAATCAGGCCCAGCATTCT.

This clonotype occurred once. V and J are TRBV30 and TRBJ1-1; 7 nucleotides agree with TRBD1. This CDR3 has 13 amino acids. Per the germline V gene, CDR1 is GTSNPN and CDR2 is SVGIG (reference sequence). The CDR3 coding sequence is TGTGTCCCACAGGGGAATATGAACACTGAAGCTTTCTTT. Its translation: CVPQGNMNTEAFF. The full variable domain, its missing parts supplied by reference TRBV30 and TRBJ1-1, is SQTIHQWPATLVQPVGSPLSLECTVEGTSNPNLYWYRQAAGRGLQLLFYSVGIGQISSEVPQNLSASRPQDRQFILSSKKLLLSDSGFYLCVPQGNMNTEAFFGQGTRLTVV.

To note about this clonotype: The conserved phenylalanine or tryptophan is not found at the CDR3 terminus, so this likely reflects a read error. V gene TRBV13 combines with J gene TRBJ2-5; D is possibly TRBD1 or TRBD2 (5 bases each). The germline V and J ends were trimmed by 8 bases and 6 bases, with 16 bases remaining between them. The CDR3 length is 13 residues. Germline values: CDR1 PRHDT, CDR2 FYEKMQ (reference sequence). This chain's CDR3 is CASGPRGAKTQYL. As DNA, the CDR3 is TGTGCCAGCGGGCCGAGGGGTGCGAAGACCCAGTACTTA.

This clonotype was counted a single time. This CDR3 is missing its conserved last phenylalanine or tryptophan, likely due to a read error. The rearrangement joins TRBV5-6 to TRBJ1-2; no clear D gene. The CDR3 extends over 11 amino acids. CDR1 is SGHDT and CDR2 is YYEEEE in the germline V gene. CDR3 residues: CASRLNGGYTI. The CDR3, as DNA: TGTGCCAGCCGCTTGAACGGGGGCTACACCATC.

This clonotype occurred once. The germline gene is not matched at one end of the junction; a read error may be the cause. The chain uses TRBV29-1 and TRBJ2-1; 13 nucleotides match TRBD2. This CDR3 spans 15 amino acids. The germline CDR1 and CDR2 sequences are SQVTM and ANQGSEA. This chain's CDR3 is CSFALAGGFYNEQFF. Written as DNA, the CDR3 is TGCAGCTTTGCACTAGCGGGAGGGTTCTACAATGAGCAGTTTTTC.

A note on this clonotype: A much more abundant neighbour one base away suggests this may be a read error. This chain joins TRBV15 and TRBJ2-5; no reliable D call. CDR1 is LNHNV, CDR2 YYDKDF, per germline (reference sequence). The CDR3 has 13 residues. This chain's CDR3 is CATSNSLQGTQYF. The CDR3 bases are TGTGCCACCAGCAACAGCCTCCAAGGGACCCAGTACTTC. Filled out from reference TRBV15 and TRBJ2-5, the complete variable domain reads DAMVIQNPRYQVTQFGKPVTLSCSQTLNHNVMYWYQQKSSQAPKLLFHYYDKDFNNEADTPDNFQSRRPNTSFCFLDIRSPGLGDTAMYLCATSNSLQGTQYFGPGTRLLVL.

This clonotype has only a few counts. Since the CDR3 does not end with the conserved phenylalanine or tryptophan, this likely comes from a read error. No DNA is shown, since the ends of the CDR3 on it are uncertain; the CDR3 is the one TCRdb lists. This chain connects TRBV5-1 to TRBJ2-5; the listed D gene, TRBD1, was not tested against the DNA. Germline CDR1 is SGHRS and CDR2 is YFSETQ. The CDR3 sequence runs 15 residues, both termini included. This CDR3 is CASSPDRVGQETRYS.